The source of this TCR beta chain is a study of shared clonotypes between healthy human individuals. V shed 3 bases and J shed 0 bases, with 8 bases lying between them. The germline CDR1 and CDR2 sequences are SGHRS and YFSETQ. CDR3 size: 14 residues. Some clones are missing from TCRdb's copy, which holds only in-frame ones; the method was immunoSEQ multiplex PCR. The sample includes over a million clones, around 76% of them seen just once. What was sequenced was memory CD4+ T cells sorted from blood. Subset meaning: CD45RA-negative fraction. V is TRBV5-1 and J is TRBJ2-3; either TRBD1 or TRBD2 may fit D (5 bases each). The receptor was derived from a young man in good health. The CDR3 DNA follows: TGCGCCAGCAGCTCGGGACCTAGCACAGATACGCAGTATTTT. It codes for CASSSGPSTDTQYF.